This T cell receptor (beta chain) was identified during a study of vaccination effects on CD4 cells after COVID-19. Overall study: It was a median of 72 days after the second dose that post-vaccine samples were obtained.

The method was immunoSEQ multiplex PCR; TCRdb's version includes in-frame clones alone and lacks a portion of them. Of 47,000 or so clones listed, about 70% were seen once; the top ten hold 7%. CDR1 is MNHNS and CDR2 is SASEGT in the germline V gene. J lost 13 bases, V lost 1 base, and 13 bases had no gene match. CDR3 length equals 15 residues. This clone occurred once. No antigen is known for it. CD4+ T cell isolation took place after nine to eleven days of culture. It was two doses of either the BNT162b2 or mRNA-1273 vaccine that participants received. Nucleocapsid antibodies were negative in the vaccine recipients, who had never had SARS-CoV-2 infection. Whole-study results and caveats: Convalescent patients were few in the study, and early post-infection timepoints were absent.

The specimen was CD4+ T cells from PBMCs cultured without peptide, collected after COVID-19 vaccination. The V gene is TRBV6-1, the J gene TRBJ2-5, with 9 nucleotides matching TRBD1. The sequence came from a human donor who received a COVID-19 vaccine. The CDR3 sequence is CASSEVTGTGRSTYF. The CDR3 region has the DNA TGTGCCAGCAGTGAAGTAACCGGGACAGGGCGATCTACGTACTTC.